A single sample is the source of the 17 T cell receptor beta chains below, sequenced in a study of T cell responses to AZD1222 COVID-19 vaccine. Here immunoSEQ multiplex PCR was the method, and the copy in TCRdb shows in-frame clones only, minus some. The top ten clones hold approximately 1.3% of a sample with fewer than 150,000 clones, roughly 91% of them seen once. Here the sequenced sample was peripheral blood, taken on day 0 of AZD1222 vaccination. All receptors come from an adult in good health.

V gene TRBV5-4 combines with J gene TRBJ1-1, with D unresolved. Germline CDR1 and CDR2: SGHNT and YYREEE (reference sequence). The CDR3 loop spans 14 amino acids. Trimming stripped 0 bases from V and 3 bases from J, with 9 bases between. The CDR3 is CASSLVGSYTEAFF. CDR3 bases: TGTGCCAGCAGCTTGGTAGGCAGTTACACTGAAGCTTTCTTT.

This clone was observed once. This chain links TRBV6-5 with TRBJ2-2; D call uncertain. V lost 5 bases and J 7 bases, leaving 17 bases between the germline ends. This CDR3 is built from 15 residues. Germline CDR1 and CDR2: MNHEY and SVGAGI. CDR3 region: CASSPPGVWNGELFF. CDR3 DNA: TGTGCCAGCAGTCCTCCGGGTGTTTGGAACGGGGAGCTGTTTTTT.

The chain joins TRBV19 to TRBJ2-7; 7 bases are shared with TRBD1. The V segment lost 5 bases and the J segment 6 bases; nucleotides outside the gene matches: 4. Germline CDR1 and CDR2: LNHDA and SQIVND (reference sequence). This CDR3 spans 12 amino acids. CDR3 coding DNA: TGTGCCAGTAGTGTATACAGGGGCGAGCAGTACTTC. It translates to CASSVYRGEQYF. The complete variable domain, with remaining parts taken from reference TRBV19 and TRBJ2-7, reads DGGITQSPKYLFRKEGQNVTLSCEQNLNHDAMYWYRQDPGQGLRLIYYSQIVNDFQKGDIAEGYSVSREKKESFPLTVTSAQKNPTAFYLCASSVYRGEQYFGPGTRLTVT.

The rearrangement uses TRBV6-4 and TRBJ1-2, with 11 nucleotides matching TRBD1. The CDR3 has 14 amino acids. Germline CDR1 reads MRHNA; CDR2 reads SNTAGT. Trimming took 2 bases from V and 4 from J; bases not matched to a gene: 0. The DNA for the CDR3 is TGTGCCAGCAGTGACGGGACAGGGGGCTATGGCTACACCTTC. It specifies CASSDGTGGYGYTF.

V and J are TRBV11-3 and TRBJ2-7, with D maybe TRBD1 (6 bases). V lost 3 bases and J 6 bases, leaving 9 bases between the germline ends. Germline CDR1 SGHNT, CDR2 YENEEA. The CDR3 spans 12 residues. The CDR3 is CASSFGGGEQYF. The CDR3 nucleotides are TGTGCCAGCAGCTTTGGGGGCGGCGAGCAGTACTTC.

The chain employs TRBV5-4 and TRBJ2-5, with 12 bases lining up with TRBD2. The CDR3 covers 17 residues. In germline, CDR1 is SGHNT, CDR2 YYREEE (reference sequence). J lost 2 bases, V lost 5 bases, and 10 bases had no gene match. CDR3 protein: CASSFDPTSGRQETQYF. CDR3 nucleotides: TGTGCCAGCAGTTTCGATCCGACTAGCGGGAGACAAGAGACCCAGTACTTC.

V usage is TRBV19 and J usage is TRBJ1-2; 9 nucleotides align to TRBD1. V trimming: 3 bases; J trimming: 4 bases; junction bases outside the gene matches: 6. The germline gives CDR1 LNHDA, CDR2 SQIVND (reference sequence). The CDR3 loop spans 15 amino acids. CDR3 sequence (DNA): TGTGCCAGTAGTATCGGGGACAGGGTACGCTATGGCTACACCTTC. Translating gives CASSIGDRVRYGYTF.

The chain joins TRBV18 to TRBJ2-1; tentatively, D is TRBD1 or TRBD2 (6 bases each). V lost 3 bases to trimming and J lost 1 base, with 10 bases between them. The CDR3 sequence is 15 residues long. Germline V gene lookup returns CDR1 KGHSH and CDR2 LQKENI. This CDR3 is CASSPGGASYNEQFF. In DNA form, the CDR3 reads TGTGCCAGCTCACCCGGGGGCGCTTCCTACAATGAGCAGTTCTTC.

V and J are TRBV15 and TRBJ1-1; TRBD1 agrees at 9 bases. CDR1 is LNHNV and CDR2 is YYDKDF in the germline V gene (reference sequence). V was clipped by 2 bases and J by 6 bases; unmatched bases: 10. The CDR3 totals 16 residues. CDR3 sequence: CATSRLADRGEPEAFF. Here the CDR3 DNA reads TGTGCCACCAGCAGATTAGCGGACAGGGGAGAGCCTGAAGCTTTCTTT.

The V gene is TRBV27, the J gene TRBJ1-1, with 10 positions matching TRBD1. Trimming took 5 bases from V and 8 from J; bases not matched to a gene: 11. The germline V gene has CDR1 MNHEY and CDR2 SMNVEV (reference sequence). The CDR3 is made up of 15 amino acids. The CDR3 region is CASSPKSGTGVEAFF. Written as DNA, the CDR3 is TGTGCCAGCAGTCCAAAATCCGGGACAGGGGTGGAAGCTTTCTTT.

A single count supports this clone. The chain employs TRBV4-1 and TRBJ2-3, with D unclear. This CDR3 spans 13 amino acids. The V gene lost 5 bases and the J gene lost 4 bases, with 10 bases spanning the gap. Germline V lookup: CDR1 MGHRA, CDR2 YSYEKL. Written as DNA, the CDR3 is TGCGCCAGCAGCTCCCAACCCGCAGATACGCAGTATTTT. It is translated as CASSSQPADTQYF.

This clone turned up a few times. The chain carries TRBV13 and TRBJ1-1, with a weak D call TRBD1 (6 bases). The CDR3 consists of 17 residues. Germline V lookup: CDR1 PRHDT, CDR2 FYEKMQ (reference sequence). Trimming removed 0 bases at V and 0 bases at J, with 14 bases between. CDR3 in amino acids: CASSLGGGALLNTEAFF. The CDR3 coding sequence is TGTGCCAGCAGCTTAGGCGGGGGGGCCCTTCTGAACACTGAAGCTTTCTTT.

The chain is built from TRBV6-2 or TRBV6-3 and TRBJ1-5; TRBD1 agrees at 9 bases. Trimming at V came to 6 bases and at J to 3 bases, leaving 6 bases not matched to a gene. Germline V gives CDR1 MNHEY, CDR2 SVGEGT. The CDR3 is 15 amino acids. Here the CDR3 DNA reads TGTGCCAGCAGCCTAGGACAGGGGCCCAATCAGCCCCAGCATTTT. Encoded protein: CASSLGQGPNQPQHF.

In DNA, the CDR3 is TGTGCCAGCAGCTTTCAGGGGGGAAGGACCTACAATGAGCAGTTCTTC. Its protein is CASSFQGGRTYNEQFF. The chain links TRBV7-2 to TRBJ2-1; weak D call: TRBD1 (7 bases). Trimming stripped 3 bases from V and 2 bases from J, with 14 bases between. The CDR3 has 16 amino acids. CDR1 and CDR2 (germline): SGHTA, FQGNSA.

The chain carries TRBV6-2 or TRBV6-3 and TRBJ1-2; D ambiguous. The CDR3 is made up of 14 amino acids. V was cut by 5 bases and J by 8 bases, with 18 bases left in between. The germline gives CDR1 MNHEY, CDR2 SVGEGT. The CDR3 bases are TGTGCCAGCAGTGGAGGGAGCTTTCGAGACGGCTACACCTTC. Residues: CASSGGSFRDGYTF.

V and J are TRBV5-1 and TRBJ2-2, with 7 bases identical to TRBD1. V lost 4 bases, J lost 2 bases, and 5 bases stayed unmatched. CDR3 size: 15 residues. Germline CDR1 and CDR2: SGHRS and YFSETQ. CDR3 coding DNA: TGCGCCAGCAGCATTACAGGGGACAACACCGGGGAGCTGTTTTTT. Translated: CASSITGDNTGELFF. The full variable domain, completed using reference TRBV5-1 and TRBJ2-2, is KAGVTQTPRYLIKTRGQQVTLSCSPISGHRSVSWYQQTPGQGLQFLFEYFSETQRNKGNFPGRFSGRQFSNSRSEMNVSTLELGDSALYLCASSITGDNTGELFFGEGSRLTVL.

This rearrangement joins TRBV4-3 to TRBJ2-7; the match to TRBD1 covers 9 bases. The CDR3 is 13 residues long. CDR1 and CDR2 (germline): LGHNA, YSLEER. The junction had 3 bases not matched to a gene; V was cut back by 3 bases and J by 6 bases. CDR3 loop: CASSHQTGGEQYF. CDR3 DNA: TGCGCCAGCAGCCATCAGACAGGGGGCGAGCAGTACTTC.